These 27 T cell receptor beta chains were sequenced from one sample in a study of CD8+ T cells in alopecia areata. Sequencing templates came from extracted RNA that was reverse transcribed into cDNA. Here immunoSEQ multiplex PCR was the method, and the copy in TCRdb shows in-frame clones only, minus some. Here the sample spans 150,000 to 200,000 clones, approximately 65% being singletons. The source material was CD8+ T cells sorted from blood, sampled at week 0. Receptor source: a human donor with alopecia areata.

The rearrangement links TRBV6-5 to TRBJ2-3; TRBD1 might be the D (7 bases). This CDR3 region has 13 residues. Trimming cost V 8 bases and J 3 bases, with 12 bases left between them. Germline loops: CDR1 MNHEY, CDR2 SVGAGI. DNA of the CDR3: TGTGCCAGCGCGGAGGGGGCGACAGATACGCAGTATTTT. Translation: CASAEGATDTQYF.

This clone has just one count. The chain employs TRBV7-9 and TRBJ1-1, with 7 bases lining up with TRBD1. J gave up 8 bases and V 7 bases, and 7 bases lay outside the gene matches. Germline V CDR1 and CDR2: SEHNR, FQNEAQ (reference sequence). The CDR3 sequence is 12 residues long. CDR3 in DNA: TGTGCCAGCACCACTGACAGGGAAGAAGCTTTCTTT. The encoded protein is CASTTDREEAFF.

A few counts support this clone. The genes are TRBV2 and TRBJ2-7; D uncertain. V was shortened by 8 bases and J by 5 bases, with 13 bases between the two germline ends. The CDR3 consists of 12 residues. Germline assignment: CDR1 SNHLY and CDR2 FYNNEI. CDR3 DNA sequence: TGTGCCAGCCGGATCCGGATGCACGAGCAGTACTTC. This sequence encodes CASRIRMHEQYF. The full variable domain, in which reference TRBV2 and TRBJ2-7 provide the parts outside the CDR3, is EPEVTQTPSHQVTQMGQEVILRCVPISNHLYFYWYRQILGQKVEFLVSFYNNEISEKSEIFDDQFSVERPDGSNFTLKIRSTKLEDSAMYFCASRIRMHEQYFGPGTRLTVT.

This chain links TRBV15 with TRBJ2-7; 8 positions agree with TRBD1. CDR3 size: 12 residues. The germline V gene has CDR1 LNHNV and CDR2 YYDKDF (reference sequence). V lost 1 base and J lost 8; bases outside the gene matches: 1. The CDR3 protein is CATSRGDRQQYF. The CDR3 nucleotides read TGTGCCACCAGCAGAGGGGACAGGCAGCAGTACTTC.

V is TRBV9 and J is TRBJ1-2, with 10 bases that match TRBD1. Germline V gene lookup returns CDR1 SGDLS and CDR2 YYNGEE. This CDR3 has 16 amino acids. V dropped 8 bases and J dropped 0; count of bases not matched to a gene: 10. CDR3 DNA: TGTGCCAGTTCCGGGACAGGGGAAACTTCTAACTATGGCTACACCTTC. Translation: CASSGTGETSNYGYTF.

The chain combines TRBV29-1 with TRBJ1-2; D is unresolved. This CDR3 contains 14 residues. The V end lost 1 base, the J end lost 3 bases, and 12 bases lay between the germline ends. Germline CDR1 and CDR2: SQVTM and ANQGSEA. CDR3 sequence: CSVEGHARDYGYTF. The CDR3 DNA reads TGCAGCGTTGAAGGGCACGCACGGGACTATGGCTACACCTTC.

V and J are TRBV14 and TRBJ2-7; 8 bases match TRBD1. V dropped 5 bases and J dropped 7; count of bases not matched to a gene: 7. This CDR3 comprises 13 residues. From germline, CDR1 is SGHDN and CDR2 FVKESK. This CDR3 is CASSTGGGLEQYF. The CDR3 DNA reads TGTGCCAGCAGCACAGGGGGAGGACTGGAGCAGTACTTC.

The genes are TRBV27 and TRBJ2-2, with 8 bases matching TRBD1. The junction had 4 bases not matched to a gene; V was cut back by 4 bases and J by 0 bases. Germline lookup yields CDR1 MNHEY and CDR2 SMNVEV (reference sequence). The CDR3 has 16 amino acids. CDR3 nucleotide sequence: TGTGCCAGCAGTTCCCAGACAGGGGCGAACACCGGGGAGCTGTTTTTT. Protein product: CASSSQTGANTGELFF.

The rearrangement links TRBV5-1 to TRBJ1-1; no reliable D call. Germline CDR1 reads SGHRS; CDR2 reads YFSETQ. V dropped 5 bases and J dropped 3 bases, with 5 bases sitting between them. This CDR3 has 11 residues. The CDR3 protein is CASRKDTEAFF. CDR3 in DNA: TGCGCCAGCAGAAAGGACACTGAAGCTTTCTTT.

The table lists this clone with a count of one. The chain recombines TRBV29-1 with TRBJ2-7; D uncertain. CDR1 is SQVTM, CDR2 ANQGSEA, per germline. Trimming pared 1 base from V and 0 bases from J, leaving 7 bases between. This CDR3 spans 13 amino acids. The CDR3: CSVEGENSYEQYF. CDR3 nucleotides: TGCAGCGTTGAAGGAGAAAACTCCTACGAGCAGTACTTC.

The chain carries TRBV7-9 and TRBJ1-2; perhaps TRBD1 as D (5 bases). Germline V gene lookup returns CDR1 SEHNR and CDR2 FQNEAQ (reference sequence). CDR3 length: 17 amino acids. V was pared by 5 bases and J by 6 bases, with 25 bases between. The CDR3 DNA reads TGTGCCAGCAGCGTAAGGTCATCAAGCCAGGGCGGGAATGGCTACACCTTC. Protein: CASSVRSSSQGGNGYTF.

Points on this clone: Other DNA sequences of this sample code for an identical CDR3. The chain joins TRBV30 to TRBJ1-1, with D unclear. The germline V gene encodes CDR1 GTSNPN and CDR2 SVGIG (reference sequence). The CDR3 has 11 residues. Trimming shortened V by 3 bases and J by 1 base, and 3 bases separated the two germline ends. The CDR3 sequence is CAWRRNTEAFF. In DNA, the CDR3 is TGTGCCTGGAGGCGGAACACTGAAGCTTTCTTT.

The chain recombines TRBV2 with TRBJ2-4; TRBD2 aligns across 7 bases. This CDR3 comprises 14 residues. Germline CDR1 is SNHLY and CDR2 is FYNNEI. V was clipped by 5 bases and J by 6 bases; unmatched bases: 7. CDR3 nucleotide sequence: TGTGCCAGCAGTCCGGACTGGGGGGGAAACATTCAGTACTTC. As protein: CASSPDWGGNIQYF.

In the case of this clone: The same CDR3 is also encoded by other DNA sequences in this sample. This chain joins TRBV27 and TRBJ1-1, with TRBD1 as a possible D gene (6 bases). CDR1 is MNHEY, CDR2 SMNVEV, per germline (reference sequence). Trimming pared 2 bases from V and 4 bases from J, leaving 11 bases between. This CDR3 comprises 14 residues. Here the CDR3 DNA reads TGTGCCAGCAGTTTAGTCTTGGGGGCCACTGAAGCTTTCTTT. Residues: CASSLVLGATEAFF.

This clone was seen a few times. V gene TRBV2 combines with J gene TRBJ2-3, with 9 bases fitting TRBD2. CDR1 is SNHLY, CDR2 FYNNEI, per germline. This CDR3 is built from 14 residues. Trimming at V came to 11 bases and at J to 5 bases, leaving 11 bases not matched to a gene. CDR3 amino acids: CAGFGGGALDTQYF. For the CDR3, the DNA is TGTGCCGGTTTCGGCGGGGGGGCTTTAGATACGCAGTATTTT.

The V and J genes are TRBV10-3 and TRBJ1-2; a weak D match, TRBD1 (6 bases). Trimming pared 7 bases from V and 6 bases from J, leaving 9 bases between. The CDR3 has 11 amino acids. Germline assignment: CDR1 ENHRY and CDR2 SYGVKD. The CDR3 protein is CAITGQHGYTF. DNA of the CDR3: TGTGCCATCACCGGACAGCATGGCTACACCTTC.

The V and J genes are TRBV29-1 and TRBJ2-5; D remains unclear. This CDR3 is built from 14 residues. Trimming took off 0 bases at V and 5 bases at J, with 13 bases between the two ends. Germline V gene lookup returns CDR1 SQVTM and CDR2 ANQGSEA. The CDR3 protein is CSVEEARQWETQYF. The DNA of the CDR3 is TGCAGCGTTGAAGAGGCGAGGCAGTGGGAGACCCAGTACTTC.

This chain connects TRBV27 to TRBJ2-1; D ambiguous. The CDR3 is 13 residues long. The germline V and J ends were trimmed by 0 bases and 7 bases, with 7 bases remaining between them. Germline V gene sequence: CDR1 MNHEY, CDR2 SMNVEV (reference sequence). CDR3 in DNA: TGTGCCAGCAGTTTATCAGGTCCGAATGAGCAGTTCTTC. This gives the protein CASSLSGPNEQFF.

This rearrangement joins TRBV21-1 to TRBJ1-2. TRBV21-1 is given as a pseudogene. CDR3 length equals 9 residues. The CDR3 coding sequence is TGTGCCAGGGTGTACGGCTACACCTTC. It specifies CARVYGYTF.

V is TRBV13 and J is TRBJ2-5, with 7 nucleotides matching TRBD2. V lost 5 bases, J lost 2 bases, and 8 bases stayed unmatched. This CDR3 spans 15 amino acids. Germline assignment: CDR1 PRHDT and CDR2 FYEKMQ (reference sequence). The chain's CDR3 is CASSRAGERQETQYF. As DNA, the CDR3 is TGTGCCAGCAGCCGCGCGGGGGAACGGCAAGAGACCCAGTACTTC.

This clone showed up just a few times. The chain couples TRBV27 to TRBJ2-7, with 8 bases lining up with TRBD1. This CDR3 spans 14 amino acids. Germline V CDR1 and CDR2: MNHEY, SMNVEV (reference sequence). Trimming removed 5 bases from V and 5 bases from J; junction bases left unmatched: 8. In DNA, the CDR3 is TGTGCCAGCAGTCCGACAGGGGACATCGACGAGCAGTACTTC. Its protein product is CASSPTGDIDEQYF.

The chain uses TRBV5-1 and TRBJ2-3, with 8 bases lining up with TRBD2. CDR1 is SGHRS, CDR2 YFSETQ, per germline. V lost 0 bases to trimming and J lost 6 bases; unmatched junction nucleotides: 3. The length of the CDR3 is 14 residues. The CDR3: CASSLVGGADTQYF. The CDR3 coding sequence is TGCGCCAGCAGCTTGGTCGGGGGGGCGGATACGCAGTATTTT.

The rearrangement uses TRBV6-1 and TRBJ2-2; 8 bases are shared with TRBD1. Trimming at V came to 3 bases and at J to 9 bases, leaving 12 bases not matched to a gene. This CDR3 has 16 residues. From germline, CDR1 is MNHNS and CDR2 SASEGT. As DNA, the CDR3 is TGTGCCAGCAGTGATACCGGGACAGGTTATAGCTGGGAGCTGTTTTTT. This gives the protein CASSDTGTGYSWELFF.

On this clone: Given the absence of the conserved phenylalanine or tryptophan at the CDR3 end, a read error is likely. No DNA is shown, since the ends of the CDR3 on it are uncertain; the CDR3 is the one TCRdb lists. The genes are TRBV5-1 and TRBJ1-4. The CDR3 spans 12 amino acids, including both terminal residues. Germline assignment: CDR1 SGHRS and CDR2 YFSETQ. This chain's CDR3 is CASSYDSGSLRV.

V usage is TRBV7-8 and J usage is TRBJ2-6; D uncertain. This CDR3 has 16 amino acids. Germline V gives CDR1 SGHVS, CDR2 FQNEAQ. Trimming left V 1 base short and J 0 bases short, with 7 bases between. This CDR3 is CASSLVRPSGANVLTF. CDR3 in DNA: TGTGCCAGCAGCTTAGTCAGGCCCTCTGGGGCCAACGTCCTGACTTTC.

The genes are TRBV30 and TRBJ2-3; 8 positions agree with TRBD1. With V trimmed by 5 bases and J by 3 bases, 4 bases remained unmatched. This CDR3 region has 13 residues. Germline V gene sequence: CDR1 GTSNPN, CDR2 SVGIG (reference sequence). Written as DNA, the CDR3 is TGTGCCTGGGACAGACAGGGGACAGATACGCAGTATTTT. This gives the protein CAWDRQGTDTQYF.

This clone appeared a few times. The V gene is TRBV7-8, the J gene TRBJ1-2, with 11 bases matching TRBD1. There are 13 residues in the CDR3. CDR1 and CDR2 (germline): SGHVS, FQNEAQ. J lost 6 bases, V lost 5 bases, and 2 bases had no gene match. CDR3 nucleotides: TGTGCCAGCAGCCAGGGACAGGGGGATGGCTACACCTTC. This translates into CASSQGQGDGYTF.